This T cell receptor (beta chain) is drawn from a study of identical twins (dated by TCRdb to about 2016). Regarding the research as a whole: The study deep-sequenced TCR alpha and beta repertoires from monozygotic twins, unrelated adults of various ages and cord blood to test whether fetal clonotypes persist. Replicate twin experiments were performed at different times using different library preparation protocols to rule out contamination.

To note about this clonotype: Its antigen has not been determined. No much larger clone is present one base from it, and per-base qualities are unavailable.

Library preparation was by 5' RACE. Sequencing took place on an Illumina HiSeq 2000. Template switching introduced a universal primer binding site; the final cDNA contained a unique molecular identifier, enabling accurate counting of TCR cDNA molecules. Specific primers in the conserved constant-segment region were used to synthesize first-strand cDNA for TCR alpha and beta chains. To control for contamination, each cDNA library was double barcoded with a SMART-Mk sample barcode plus Illumina barcodes. TruSeq adapter sequences along with Illumina sample barcodes were introduced in two successive PCR steps. The Illumina HiSeq platform was used with custom primers to sequence TCR alpha and beta cDNA libraries. As for the original processing: MiGEC was used to process raw reads and extract unique molecular identifiers, and MiXCR was used to find CDR3 positions. For each individual, recombination models were inferred using an EM algorithm with the repgenHMM and IGoR tools. The tcR package in R was used for shared clonotype analysis, with sharing normalized by the product of cloneset sizes. To study raw recombination without the effects of thymic and clonal selection, out-of-frame nonproductive sequences were analyzed. Clones were called with MiXCR by TCRdb after fastp trimmed the public reads at Q25, and only in-frame beta chains were retained. Each CDR3 protein gets just one entry, which takes the most common genes and DNA from the rows behind it. These V and J calls rely on TCRdb rather than the paper's analysis. A total of around 450,000 distinct CDR3 sequences appear in this sample, approximately 15% of them only once. Of the sample, around 0.48% is held by the ten largest clones.

General study outcomes and caveats: Fewer insertions were carried by abundant cord blood beta clonotypes; a weaker similar trend was observed in young adult naive repertoires, while no such trend was observed in memory repertoires. Invariant T cells such as MAIT and iNKT could partly confound zero-insertion analyses, although diverse VJ usage argued against such confounding for most clonotypes. The excess sharing between twins in beta out-of-frame sequences was weaker because fewer shared sequences reduced the signal-to-noise ratio. Compared with coincidental sharing between unrelated individuals, an excess of low generation-probability sequences was observed among out-of-frame TCR alpha sequences shared between twins. In monozygotic twins, out-of-frame TCR alpha sharing was systematically underestimated by recombination models, although the models agreed with sharing between unrelated individuals. Conclusions relied on cross-sectional statistical analysis, since the same donors could not be followed over many years.

All donors were healthy Caucasians. The twin cohort consisted of three pairs of female monozygotic twins, all aged roughly 18 to 29 years. Positive isolation kits from Invitrogen were used to isolate the CD4+ and CD8+ T cell populations. CDR3 length: 12 amino acids, cysteine to phenylalanine. Left in the record is the CDR3 DNA by itself, 36 bases read in frame from the first base. CDR1 MDHEN and CDR2 SYDVKM are derived from the germline V gene. V loses 6 bases, J loses 7 bases, and the germline ends lie 9 bases apart. These same records also appear under a second study, on yellow fever vaccine responses in identical twins. As the second study states: According to the authors, in identical twins the way T cells responded to vaccination appeared partly convergent and partly personalized. Focusing on identical twins, the study followed the T cell clones that responded to the vaccine, and did so with precision.

This TCR came from a woman aged 18-30 years in good health. The sequence links TRBV28 to TRBJ2-2; tentative D gene TRBD2, with 5 bases matching. The sequenced sample was CD4+ T cells sorted from blood. The DNA is TGTGCCAGCAGAGAGGGCTACGGGGAGCTGTTTTTT. Its product reads: CASREGYGELFF.